This TCR beta chain was observed in a study of tumor-infiltrating lymphocytes in primary liver carcinoma. Blood RNA came from unsorted whole blood; germline DNA was also extracted. The sample holds a few counts of this clonotype. Total RNA amounting to around 450 ng was the source from which TCR beta cDNA was made with a constant-region primer. Modified slightly, ARM-PCR produced TCR beta libraries over three nested multiplex PCR rounds. A single record per CDR3 protein comes from TCRdb applying MiXCR to the multiplex PCR reads. The table includes about 180,000 distinct CDR3 sequences, about 60% detected once. The receptor comes from a man aged 40-49 years with primary liver carcinoma and hepatitis B virus infection. The sequenced material came from peripheral blood.

CDR3 region: CASSYSGVGAYEQYF. DNA of the CDR3: TGTGCCAGCAGTTACTCGGGCGTCGGCGCCTACGAGCAGTACTTC. V usage is TRBV6-5 and J usage is TRBJ2-7; D unresolved. The V end lost 0 bases, the J end lost 2 bases, and 11 bases lay between the germline ends. The CDR3 is made up of 15 amino acids. Germline assignment: CDR1 MNHEY and CDR2 SVGAGI.